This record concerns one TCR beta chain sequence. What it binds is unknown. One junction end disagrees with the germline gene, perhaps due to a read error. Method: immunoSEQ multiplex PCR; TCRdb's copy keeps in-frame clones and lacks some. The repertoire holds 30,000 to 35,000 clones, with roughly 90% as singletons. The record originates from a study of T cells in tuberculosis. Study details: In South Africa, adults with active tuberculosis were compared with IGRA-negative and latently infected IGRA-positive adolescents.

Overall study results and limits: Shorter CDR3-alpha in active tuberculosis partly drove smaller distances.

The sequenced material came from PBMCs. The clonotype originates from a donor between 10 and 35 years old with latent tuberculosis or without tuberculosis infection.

The CDR3 sequence: CSARDIGDYF. CDR3 coding DNA: TGCAGTGCTAGAGATATTGGGGACTATTTC. This chain joins TRBV20-1 and TRBJ1-2; tentative D call: TRBD1 (5 bases). Germline lookup yields CDR1 DFQATT and CDR2 SNEGSKA (reference sequence). The length of the CDR3 is 10 residues.